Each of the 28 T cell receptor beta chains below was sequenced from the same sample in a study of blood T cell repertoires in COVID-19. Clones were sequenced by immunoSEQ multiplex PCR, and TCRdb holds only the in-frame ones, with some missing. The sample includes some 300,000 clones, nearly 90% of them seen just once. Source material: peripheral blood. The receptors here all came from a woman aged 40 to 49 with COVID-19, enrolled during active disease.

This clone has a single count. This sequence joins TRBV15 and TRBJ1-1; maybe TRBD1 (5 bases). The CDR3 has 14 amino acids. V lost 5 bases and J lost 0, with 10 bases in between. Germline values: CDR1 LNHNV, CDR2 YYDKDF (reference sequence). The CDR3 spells CATSPDSLNTEAFF. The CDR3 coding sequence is TGTGCCACCAGCCCCGACAGCCTGAACACTGAAGCTTTCTTT.

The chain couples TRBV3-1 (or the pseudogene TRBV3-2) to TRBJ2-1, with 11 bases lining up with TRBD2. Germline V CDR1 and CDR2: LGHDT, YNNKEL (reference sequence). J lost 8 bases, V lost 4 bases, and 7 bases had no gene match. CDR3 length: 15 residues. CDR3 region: CASSPGLAGSYEQFF. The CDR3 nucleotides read TGTGCCAGCAGCCCCGGACTAGCGGGTAGCTATGAGCAGTTCTTC.

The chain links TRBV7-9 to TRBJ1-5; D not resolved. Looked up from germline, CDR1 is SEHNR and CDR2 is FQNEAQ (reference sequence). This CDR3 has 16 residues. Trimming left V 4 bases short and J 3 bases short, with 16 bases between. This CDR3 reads CASSSWTGRVNQPQHF. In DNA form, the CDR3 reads TGTGCCAGCAGCTCTTGGACGGGGAGGGTCAATCAGCCCCAGCATTTT. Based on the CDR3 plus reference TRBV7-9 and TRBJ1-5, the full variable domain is DTGVSQNPRHKITKRGQNVTFRCDPISEHNRLYWYRQTLGQGPEFLTYFQNEAQLEKSRLLSDRFSAERPKGSFSTLEIQRTEQGDSAMYLCASSSWTGRVNQPQHFGDGTRLSIL.

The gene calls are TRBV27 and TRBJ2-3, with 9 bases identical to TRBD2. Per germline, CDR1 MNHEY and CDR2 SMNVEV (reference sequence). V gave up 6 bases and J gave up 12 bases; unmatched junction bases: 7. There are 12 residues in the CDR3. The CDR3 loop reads CASSILAGLQYF. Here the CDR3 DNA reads TGTGCCAGCAGCATTCTAGCGGGACTCCAGTATTTT.

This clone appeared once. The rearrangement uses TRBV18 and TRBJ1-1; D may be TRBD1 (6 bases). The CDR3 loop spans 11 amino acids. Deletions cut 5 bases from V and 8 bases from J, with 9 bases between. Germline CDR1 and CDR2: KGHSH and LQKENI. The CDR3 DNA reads TGTGCCAGCTCATCGGGGACAGAAGCTTTCTTT. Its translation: CASSSGTEAFF.

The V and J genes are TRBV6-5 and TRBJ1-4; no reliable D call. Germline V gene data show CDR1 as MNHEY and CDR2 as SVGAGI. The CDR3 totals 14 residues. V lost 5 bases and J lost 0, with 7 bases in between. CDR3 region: CASSPTPTNEKLFF. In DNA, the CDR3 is TGTGCCAGCAGTCCGACACCAACTAATGAAAAACTGTTTTTT.

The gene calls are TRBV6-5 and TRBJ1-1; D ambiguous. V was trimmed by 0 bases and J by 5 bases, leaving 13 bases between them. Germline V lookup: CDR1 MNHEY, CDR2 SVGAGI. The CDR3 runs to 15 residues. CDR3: CASSYSPGIGTEAFF. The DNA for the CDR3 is TGTGCCAGCAGTTACTCTCCGGGGATAGGGACTGAAGCTTTCTTT.

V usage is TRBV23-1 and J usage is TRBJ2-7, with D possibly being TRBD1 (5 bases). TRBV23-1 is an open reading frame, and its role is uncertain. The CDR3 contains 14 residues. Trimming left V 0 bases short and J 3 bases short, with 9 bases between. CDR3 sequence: CASSQSAGNYEQYF. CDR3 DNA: TGCGCCAGCAGTCAATCAGCAGGGAACTACGAGCAGTACTTC.

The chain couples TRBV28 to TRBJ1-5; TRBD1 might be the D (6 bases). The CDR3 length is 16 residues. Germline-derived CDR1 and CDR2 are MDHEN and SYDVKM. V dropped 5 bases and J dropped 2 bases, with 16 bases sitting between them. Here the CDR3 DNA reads TGTGCCAGCAGTACGACAGGCTGGAATGGCAATCAGCCCCAGCATTTT. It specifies CASSTTGWNGNQPQHF.

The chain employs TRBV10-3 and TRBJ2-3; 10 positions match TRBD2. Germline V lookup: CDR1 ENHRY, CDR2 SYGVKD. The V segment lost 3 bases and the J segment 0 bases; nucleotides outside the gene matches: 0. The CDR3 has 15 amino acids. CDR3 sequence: CAISELAGSTDTQYF. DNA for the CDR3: TGTGCCATCAGTGAACTAGCGGGGAGCACAGATACGCAGTATTTT.

As DNA, the CDR3 is TGTGCCAGCAGTTTAACAGGGGGCCCCTACAATGAGCAGTTCTTC. Translating it yields CASSLTGGPYNEQFF. The chain has TRBV27 and TRBJ2-1; 9 nucleotides match TRBD1. CDR1 and CDR2 (germline): MNHEY, SMNVEV (reference sequence). CDR3 length: 15 amino acids. The V and J ends lost 2 bases and 2 bases, in that order; junction bases with no gene match: 1.

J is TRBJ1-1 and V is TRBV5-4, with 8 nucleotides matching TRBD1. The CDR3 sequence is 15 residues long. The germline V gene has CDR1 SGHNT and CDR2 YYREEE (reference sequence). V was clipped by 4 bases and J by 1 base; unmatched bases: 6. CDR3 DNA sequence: TGTGCCAGCAGCGTGCCGGGACAGGAGAACACTGAAGCTTTCTTT. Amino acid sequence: CASSVPGQENTEAFF.

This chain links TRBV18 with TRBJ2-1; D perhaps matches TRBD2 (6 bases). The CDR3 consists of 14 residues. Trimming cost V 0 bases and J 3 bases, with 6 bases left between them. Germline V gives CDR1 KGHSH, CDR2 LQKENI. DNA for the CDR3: TGTGCCAGCTCACCACCCGGGAGCTACAATGAGCAGTTCTTC. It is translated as CASSPPGSYNEQFF.

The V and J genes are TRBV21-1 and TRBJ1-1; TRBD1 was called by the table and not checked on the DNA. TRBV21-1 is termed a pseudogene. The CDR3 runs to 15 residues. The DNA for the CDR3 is TGTGCCAGCAGCACTACTGGACAGACGAACACTGAAGCTTTCTTT. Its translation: CASSTTGQTNTEAFF.

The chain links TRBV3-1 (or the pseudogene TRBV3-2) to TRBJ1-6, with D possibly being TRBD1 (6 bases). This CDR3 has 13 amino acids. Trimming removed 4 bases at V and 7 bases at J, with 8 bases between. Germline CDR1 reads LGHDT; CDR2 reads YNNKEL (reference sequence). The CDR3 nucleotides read TGTGCCAGCAGCCTTGGACAGAATTCACCCCTCCACTTT. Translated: CASSLGQNSPLHF.

Here the CDR3 DNA reads TGTGCCAGCAGCCAAGGGGGGGGCACAGATACGCAGTATTTT. This translates into CASSQGGGTDTQYF. The chain has TRBV7-9 and TRBJ2-3; D is perhaps TRBD2 (7 bases). Germline loops: CDR1 SEHNR, CDR2 FQNEAQ (reference sequence). The ends were cut back, 5 bases at V and 1 base at J, with 10 bases in the middle. This CDR3 is built from 14 residues.

The CDR3 DNA follows: TGTGCCAGCTCACCACCCCTATTCCGGGAGACCCAGTACTTC. Encoded protein: CASSPPLFRETQYF. The chain uses TRBV18 and TRBJ2-5; the D is unclear. Germline CDR1 reads KGHSH; CDR2 reads LQKENI. This CDR3 has 14 amino acids. Trimming stripped 0 bases from V and 5 bases from J, with 10 bases between.

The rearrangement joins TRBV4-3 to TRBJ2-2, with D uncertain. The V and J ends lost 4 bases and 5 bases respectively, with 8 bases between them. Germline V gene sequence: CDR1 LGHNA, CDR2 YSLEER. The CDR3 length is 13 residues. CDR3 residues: CASSPLLTGELFF. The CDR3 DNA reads TGCGCCAGCAGCCCACTGCTTACCGGGGAGCTGTTTTTT.

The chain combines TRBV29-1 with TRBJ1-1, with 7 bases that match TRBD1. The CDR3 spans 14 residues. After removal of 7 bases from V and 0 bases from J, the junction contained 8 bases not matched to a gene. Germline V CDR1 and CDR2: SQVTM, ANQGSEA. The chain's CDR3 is CSARQGAVNTEAFF. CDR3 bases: TGCAGCGCCCGACAGGGAGCGGTGAACACTGAAGCTTTCTTT. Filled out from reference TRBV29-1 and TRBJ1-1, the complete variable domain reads SAVISQKPSRDICQRGTSLTIQCQVDSQVTMMFWYRQQPGQSLTLIATANQGSEATYESGFVIDKFPISRPNLTFSTLTVSNMSPEDSSIYLCSARQGAVNTEAFFGQGTRLTVV.

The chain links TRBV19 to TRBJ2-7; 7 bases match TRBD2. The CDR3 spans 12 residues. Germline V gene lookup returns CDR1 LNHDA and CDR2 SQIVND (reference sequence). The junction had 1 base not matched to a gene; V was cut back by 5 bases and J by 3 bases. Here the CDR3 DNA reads TGTGCCAGTAGTGGGGGGGGCTACGAGCAGTACTTC. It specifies CASSGGGYEQYF. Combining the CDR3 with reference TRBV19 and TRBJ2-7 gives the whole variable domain DGGITQSPKYLFRKEGQNVTLSCEQNLNHDAMYWYRQDPGQGLRLIYYSQIVNDFQKGDIAEGYSVSREKKESFPLTVTSAQKNPTAFYLCASSGGGYEQYFGPGTRLTVT.

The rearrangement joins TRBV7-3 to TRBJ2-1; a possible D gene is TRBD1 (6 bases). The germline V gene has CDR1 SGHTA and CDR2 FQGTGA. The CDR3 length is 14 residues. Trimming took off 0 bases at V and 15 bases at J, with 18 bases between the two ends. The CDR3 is CASSLTRETGNVFF. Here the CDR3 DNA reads TGTGCCAGCAGCTTAACGAGGGAGACAGGAAACGTGTTCTTC.

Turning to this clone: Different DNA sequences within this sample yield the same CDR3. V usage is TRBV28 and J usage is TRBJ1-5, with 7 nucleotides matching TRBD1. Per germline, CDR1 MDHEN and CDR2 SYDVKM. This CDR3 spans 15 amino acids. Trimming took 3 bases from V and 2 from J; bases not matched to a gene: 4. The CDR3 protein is CASSFYQGGNQPQHF. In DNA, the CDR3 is TGTGCCAGCAGTTTTTACCAGGGGGGCAATCAGCCCCAGCATTTT.

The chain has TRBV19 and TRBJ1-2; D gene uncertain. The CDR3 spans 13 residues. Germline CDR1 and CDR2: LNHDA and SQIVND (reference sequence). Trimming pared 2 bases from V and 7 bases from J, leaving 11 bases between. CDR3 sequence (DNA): TGTGCCAGTAGTATAACTCAGGATGGTGGCTACACCTTC. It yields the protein CASSITQDGGYTF.

This chain's CDR3 is CASSRQVAGPSNTGELFF. The CDR3 nucleotides read TGCGCCAGCAGCCGGCAGGTAGCGGGGCCATCGAACACCGGGGAGCTGTTTTTT. The chain has TRBV5-1 and TRBJ2-2; 8 bases fit TRBD2. The CDR3 sequence is 18 residues long. V was pared by 4 bases and J by 0 bases, with 11 bases of the junction left unmatched. Per germline, CDR1 SGHRS and CDR2 YFSETQ.

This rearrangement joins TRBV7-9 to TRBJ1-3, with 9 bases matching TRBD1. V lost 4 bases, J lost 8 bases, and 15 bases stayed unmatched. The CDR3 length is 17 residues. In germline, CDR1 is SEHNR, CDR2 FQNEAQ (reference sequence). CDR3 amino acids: CASSSSPPKQGADTIYF. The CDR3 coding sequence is TGTGCCAGCAGCTCAAGCCCTCCCAAACAGGGGGCAGACACCATATATTTT. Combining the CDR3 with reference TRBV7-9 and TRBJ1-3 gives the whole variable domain DTGVSQNPRHKITKRGQNVTFRCDPISEHNRLYWYRQTLGQGPEFLTYFQNEAQLEKSRLLSDRFSAERPKGSFSTLEIQRTEQGDSAMYLCASSSSPPKQGADTIYFGEGSWLTVV.

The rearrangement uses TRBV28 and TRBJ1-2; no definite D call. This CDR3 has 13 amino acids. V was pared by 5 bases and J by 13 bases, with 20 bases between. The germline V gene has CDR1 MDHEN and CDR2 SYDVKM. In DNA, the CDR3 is TGTGCCAGCAGTCGACCAATGACTATGGATGGCACCTTC. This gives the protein CASSRPMTMDGTF.

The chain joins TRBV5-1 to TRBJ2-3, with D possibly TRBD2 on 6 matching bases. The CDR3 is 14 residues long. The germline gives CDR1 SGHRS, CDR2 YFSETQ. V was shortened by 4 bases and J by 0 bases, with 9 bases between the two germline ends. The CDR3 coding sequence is TGCGCCAGCAGCCCGGGAGCTAGCACAGATACGCAGTATTTT. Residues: CASSPGASTDTQYF. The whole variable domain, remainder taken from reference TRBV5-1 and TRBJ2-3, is KAGVTQTPRYLIKTRGQQVTLSCSPISGHRSVSWYQQTPGQGLQFLFEYFSETQRNKGNFPGRFSGRQFSNSRSEMNVSTLELGDSALYLCASSPGASTDTQYFGPGTRLTVL.

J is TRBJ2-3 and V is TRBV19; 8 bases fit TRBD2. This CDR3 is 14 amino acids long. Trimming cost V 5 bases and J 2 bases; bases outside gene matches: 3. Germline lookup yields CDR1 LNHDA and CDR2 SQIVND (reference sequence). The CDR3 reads CASSLTSATDTQYF. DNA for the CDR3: TGTGCCAGTAGTCTGACTAGCGCCACAGATACGCAGTATTTT.